This entry lists 10 T cell receptor beta chains sequenced from one sample in a study of CD8 T cells in Susac syndrome. After extraction with the RNeasy kit, roughly 0.5 to 1 ug of the RNA was reverse transcribed using random hexamers. TCRdb re-called the immunoSEQ multiplex PCR reads through MiXCR, storing one row per CDR3 protein. The data hold approximately 280,000 distinct CDR3 sequences, with 85% observed a single time. Material for sequencing was CD8+ T cells from PBMCs. The source of these receptors is a human donor with multiple sclerosis.

The rearrangement uses TRBV12-3 or TRBV12-4 and TRBJ1-1; no firm D call. Trimming took off 3 bases at V and 6 bases at J, with 8 bases between the two ends. CDR3 length: 12 amino acids. The CDR3 DNA reads TGTGCCAGCAGTTTCGGAGGCGCTGAAGCTTTCTTT. Its protein product is CASSFGGAEAFF.

This clonotype was recorded once. The chain couples TRBV9 to TRBJ1-5, with D unclear. Germline CDR1 reads SGDLS; CDR2 reads YYNGEE. V shed 4 bases and J shed 4 bases, with 15 bases lying between them. The CDR3 extends over 15 amino acids. This CDR3 is CASSSGPLGNQPQHF. The CDR3 nucleotides are TGTGCCAGCAGCTCCGGGCCCCTTGGGAATCAGCCCCAGCATTTT.

V gene TRBV20-1 combines with J gene TRBJ1-2; D remains ambiguous. The CDR3 is 15 residues long. V dropped 7 bases and J dropped 5 bases, with 23 bases sitting between them. Germline V gene sequence: CDR1 DFQATT, CDR2 SNEGSKA (reference sequence). CDR3 sequence: CSGTYSGLPPYGYTF. The CDR3 DNA sequence: TGCAGTGGGACCTACTCTGGACTGCCCCCATATGGCTACACCTTC.

Comments on this clonotype: The conserved final phenylalanine or tryptophan is absent from the CDR3, which likely points to a read error. This chain uses TRBV28 with TRBJ2-7; D not certain. The CDR3 contains 13 residues. Germline V gene lookup returns CDR1 MDHEN and CDR2 SYDVKM. V shed 6 bases and J shed 4 bases, with 13 bases lying between them. The DNA of the CDR3 is TGTGCCAGCAGATCCTGGGGTCGGTACGAGCAGTACTAC. Its protein is CASRSWGRYEQYY.

CDR3 loop: CASSQEGGSLHQPQHF. In nucleotides, the CDR3 is TGCGCCAGCAGCCAAGAAGGAGGGAGCCTCCATCAGCCCCAGCATTTT. The chain uses TRBV4-1 and TRBJ1-5; D not resolved. Germline CDR1 MGHRA, CDR2 YSYEKL. This CDR3 comprises 16 residues. The V end was cut by 0 bases, the J end by 5 bases, with 14 bases between.

V is TRBV20-1 and J is TRBJ1-6, with TRBD1 matching 7 bases. The CDR3 runs 16 residues. The V gene end was trimmed by 0 bases and the J gene end by 7 bases; junction bases not matched to a gene: 9. Germline V gene lookup returns CDR1 DFQATT and CDR2 SNEGSKA (reference sequence). CDR3 DNA: TGCAGTGCTAGAGAAGTGTCAGGGGGGATGAATTCACCCCTCCACTTT. Amino acid sequence: CSAREVSGGMNSPLHF.

This chain uses TRBV21-1 with TRBJ2-3; the table's D gene call, TRBD1, was not cross checked with the DNA. TRBV21-1 is a listed pseudogene. The CDR3 loop spans 14 amino acids. The CDR3 spells CASSKVPEGSTQYF. In nucleotides, the CDR3 is TGTGCCAGCAGCAAAGTCCCGGAAGGGAGTACGCAGTATTTT.

J is TRBJ2-2 and V is TRBV3-1; 7 positions match TRBD2. Germline CDR1 reads LGHDT; CDR2 reads YNNKEL (reference sequence). The CDR3 has 20 residues. J was trimmed by 5 bases and V by 0 bases; bases with no gene match: 18. The CDR3, as DNA: TGTGCCAGCAGCCAAGACCTGACTTCGACCGGGAAACTAGCGACCGGGGAGCTGTTTTTT. As protein: CASSQDLTSTGKLATGELFF.

This sequence joins TRBV20-1 and TRBJ2-2, with TRBD1 matching 7 bases. The length of the CDR3 is 14 residues. V trimming: 6 bases; J trimming: 2 bases; junction bases outside the gene matches: 6. CDR1 is DFQATT, CDR2 SNEGSKA, per germline (reference sequence). CDR3 protein: CSAPGTDNTGELFF. The CDR3 region has the DNA TGCAGTGCCCCCGGGACAGACAACACCGGGGAGCTGTTTTTT.

The gene calls are TRBV7-2 and TRBJ2-1; TRBD2 is a possible D gene (6 bases). This CDR3 comprises 16 residues. The germline V and J ends were trimmed by 0 bases and 1 base, with 10 bases remaining between them. Germline CDR1 is SGHTA and CDR2 is FQGNSA. The CDR3: CASSLASGHSYNEQFF. DNA of the CDR3: TGTGCCAGCAGCTTAGCGAGCGGGCATTCCTACAATGAGCAGTTCTTC.